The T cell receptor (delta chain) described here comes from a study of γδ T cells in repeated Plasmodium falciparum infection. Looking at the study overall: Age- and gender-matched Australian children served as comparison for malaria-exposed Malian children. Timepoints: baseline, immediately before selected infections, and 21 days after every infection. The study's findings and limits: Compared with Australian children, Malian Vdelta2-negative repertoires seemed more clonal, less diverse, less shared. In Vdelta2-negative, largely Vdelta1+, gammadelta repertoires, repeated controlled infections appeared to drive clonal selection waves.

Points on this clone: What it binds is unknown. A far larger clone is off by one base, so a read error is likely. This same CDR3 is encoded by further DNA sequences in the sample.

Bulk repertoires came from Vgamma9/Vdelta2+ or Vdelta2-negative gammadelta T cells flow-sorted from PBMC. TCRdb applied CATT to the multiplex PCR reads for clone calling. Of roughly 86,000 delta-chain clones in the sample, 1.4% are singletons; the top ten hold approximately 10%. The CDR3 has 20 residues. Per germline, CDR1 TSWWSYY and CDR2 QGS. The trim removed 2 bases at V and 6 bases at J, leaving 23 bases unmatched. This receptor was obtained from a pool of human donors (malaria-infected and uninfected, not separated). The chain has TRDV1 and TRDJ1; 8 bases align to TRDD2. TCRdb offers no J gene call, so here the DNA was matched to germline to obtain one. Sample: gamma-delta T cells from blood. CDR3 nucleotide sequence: TGTGCTCTTGGGGAAAACTTCCTACAAGGGTCCTGGAGGGGGACATATAAACTCATCTTT. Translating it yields CALGENFLQGSWRGTYKLIF.